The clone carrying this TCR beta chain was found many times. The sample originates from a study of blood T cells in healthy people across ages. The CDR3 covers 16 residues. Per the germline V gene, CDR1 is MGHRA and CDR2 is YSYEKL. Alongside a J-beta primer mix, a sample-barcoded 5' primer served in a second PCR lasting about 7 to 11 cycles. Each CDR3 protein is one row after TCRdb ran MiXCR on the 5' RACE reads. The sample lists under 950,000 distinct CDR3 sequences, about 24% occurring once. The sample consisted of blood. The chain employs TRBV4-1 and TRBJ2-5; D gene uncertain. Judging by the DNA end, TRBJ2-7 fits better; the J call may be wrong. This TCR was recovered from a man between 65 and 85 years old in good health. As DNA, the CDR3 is TGCGCCAGCAGCCCGGGCGTGGGCGATCATTACTACGAGCAGTACTTC. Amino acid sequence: CASSPGVGDHYYEQYF.